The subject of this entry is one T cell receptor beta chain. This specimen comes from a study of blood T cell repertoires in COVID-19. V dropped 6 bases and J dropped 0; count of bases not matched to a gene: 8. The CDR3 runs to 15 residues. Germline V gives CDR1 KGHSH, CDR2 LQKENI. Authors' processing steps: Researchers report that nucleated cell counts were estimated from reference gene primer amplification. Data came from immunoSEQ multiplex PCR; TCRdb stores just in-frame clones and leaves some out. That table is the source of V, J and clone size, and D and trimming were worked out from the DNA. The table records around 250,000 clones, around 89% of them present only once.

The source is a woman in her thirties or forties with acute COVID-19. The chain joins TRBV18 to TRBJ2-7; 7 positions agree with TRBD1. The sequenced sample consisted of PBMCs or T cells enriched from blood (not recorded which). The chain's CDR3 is CASSPDRPNSYEQYF. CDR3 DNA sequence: TGTGCCAGCTCGCCGGACAGGCCTAACTCCTACGAGCAGTACTTC.